This is a list of T cell receptor beta chains from one sample in a study of T cell repertoires in cytomegalovirus infection. TCRdb reprocessed the reads via MiXCR and lists one record per CDR3 protein. The table shows hundreds of thousands of distinct CDR3 sequences, with approximately 25% occurring only once. Material: CD8+ T cells from PBMCs. These receptors all stem from a human donor in good health (CMV status not recorded). Some clones in this sample may be carry-over from other donors' samples. Each CDR3 is given with its conserved first and last residue. The D gene is left open where the match is weak. Clone sizes are given selectively: once, few, many, or a class where the clone is expanded.

clone_size,d_call,j_call,v_call,cdr3_aa,cdr3_nt
many,TRBD2,TRBJ2-7,TRBV7-8,CASSQLGTSGDYEQYF,TGTGCCAGCAGCCAACTCGGGACTAGCGGGGACTACGAGCAGTACTTC
few,TRBD1,TRBJ1-2,TRBV6-2/TRBV6-3,CASSQLGTGNRNYGYTF,TGTGCCAGCAGCCAGCTAGGGACAGGAAATCGGAACTATGGCTACACCTTC
NA,NA,TRBJ2-1,TRBV6-5,CASSGRVYNEQFF,TGTGCCAGCAGCGGACGGGTATACAATGAGCAGTTCTTC
many,NA,TRBJ2-3,TRBV7-8,CASSGDFRFTDTQYF,TGTGCCAGCAGCGGGGACTTTCGATTCACAGATACGCAGTATTTT
NA,NA,TRBJ1-1,TRBV9,CASSVEARGVTEAFF,TGTGCCAGCAGCGTAGAGGCGAGGGGTGTCACTGAAGCTTTCTTT
many,TRBD1,TRBJ2-3,TRBV7-6,CASSRDRTGGTDTQYF,TGTGCCAGCAGCCGAGATCGGACAGGGGGCACAGATACGCAGTATTTT
NA,NA,TRBJ2-5,TRBV11-2,CASSLAPAEQETQYF,TGTGCCAGCAGCTTAGCCCCGGCCGAGCAAGAGACCCAGTACTTC
few,NA,TRBJ1-1,TRBV27,CASSSTVGGGTEAFF,TGTGCCAGCAGTTCAACTGTAGGGGGGGGAACTGAAGCTTTCTTT
NA,TRBD1,TRBJ1-5,TRBV28,CASSWGDSNQPRHF,TGTGCCAGCAGTTGGGGGGACAGCAATCAGCCCCGGCATTTT
few,NA,TRBJ1-2,TRBV6-2/TRBV6-3,CASSYVQANYGYTF,TGTGCCAGCAGTTACGTCCAGGCGAACTATGGCTACACCTTC
few,NA,TRBJ2-4,TRBV20-1,CSALGPGVLAKNIQYF,TGCAGTGCTTTAGGGCCCGGAGTTCTAGCCAAAAACATTCAGTACTTC
NA,NA,TRBJ2-1,TRBV15,CATSRNPGAYNEQFF,TGTGCCACCAGCAGAAACCCCGGGGCATACAATGAGCAGTTCTTC
few,NA,TRBJ2-1,TRBV13,CASTEGLSSYNEQFF,TGTGCCAGCACCGAGGGCTTGAGCTCCTACAATGAGCAGTTCTTC
many,TRBD2,TRBJ2-1,TRBV7-8,CASTSRRGGYNEQFF,TGTGCCAGCACCTCAAGACGGGGGGGATACAATGAGCAGTTCTTC
NA,TRBD1,TRBJ2-2,TRBV6-2/TRBV6-3,CASSYEGAYGTGELFF,TGTGCCAGCAGTTACGAGGGGGCTTACGGCACCGGGGAGCTGTTTTTT
few,NA,TRBJ2-7,TRBV29-1,CSVEVLGWAGSSYEQYF,TGCAGCGTTGAAGTTTTAGGATGGGCTGGGAGCTCCTACGAGCAGTACTTC
many,TRBD1,TRBJ1-2,TRBV4-1,CASSPAGGNYGYTF,TGCGCCAGCAGCCCCGCAGGGGGGAACTATGGCTACACCTTC
few,NA,TRBJ2-1,TRBV4-3,CASSQVVSSYNEQFF,TGCGCCAGCAGCCAAGTTGTTAGCTCCTACAATGAGCAGTTCTTC
many,TRBD1,TRBJ1-1,TRBV7-9,CASRRPGQGDGTEAFF,TGTGCCAGCAGGCGTCCGGGACAGGGGGACGGTACTGAAGCTTTCTTT
NA,NA,TRBJ1-1,TRBV6-2/TRBV6-3,CASSSLDSTEAFF,TGTGCCAGCAGTTCCCTGGACAGCACTGAAGCTTTCTTT
NA,TRBD2,TRBJ2-3,TRBV20-1,CSARDFGTGTSPTDTQYF,TGCAGTGCTAGAGATTTTGGGACCGGGACTAGCCCCACAGATACGCAGTATTTT
few,NA,TRBJ1-1,TRBV20-1,CSARRGNTEAFF,TGCAGTGCTCGCAGGGGGAACACTGAAGCTTTCTTT
few,NA,TRBJ1-1,TRBV19,CASAGRGVNTEAFF,TGTGCCAGCGCCGGGCGCGGGGTGAACACTGAAGCTTTCTTT
few,TRBD2,TRBJ2-1,TRBV6-5,CASSYGLAGNYNEQFF,TGTGCCAGCAGTTACGGACTAGCGGGGAACTACAATGAGCAGTTCTTC
few,NA,TRBJ2-1,TRBV7-9,CASSAEGLSSYNEQFF,TGTGCCAGCAGCGCGGAGGGTCTGAGCTCCTACAATGAGCAGTTCTTC
NA,TRBD1,TRBJ2-7,TRBV29-1,CSAGQGVYEQYF,TGCAGCGCTGGACAGGGGGTCTACGAGCAGTACTTC
NA,NA,TRBJ1-1,TRBV9,CASSVGGDTEAFF,TGTGCCAGCAGCGTAGGAGGGGACACTGAAGCTTTCTTT
NA,NA,TRBJ1-1,TRBV10-2,CASSDAWTEAFF,TGCGCCAGCAGTGACGCGTGGACTGAAGCTTTCTTT
many,NA,TRBJ2-1,TRBV7-8,CASSLRTYGIYNEQFF,TGTGCCAGCAGCCTTCGGACTTACGGCATTTACAATGAGCAGTTCTTC
NA,NA,TRBJ2-5,TRBV10-2,CASSELVERAQETQYF,TGCGCCAGCAGTGAGTTGGTAGAAAGGGCTCAAGAGACCCAGTACTTC
many,NA,TRBJ2-1,TRBV7-9,CASSLAGSPTYNEQFF,TGTGCCAGCAGCTTAGCTGGCAGTCCTACCTACAATGAGCAGTTCTTC
NA,NA,TRBJ2-1,TRBV14,CASSQHRVAYNEQFF,TGTGCCAGCAGCCAACACAGGGTGGCCTACAATGAGCAGTTCTTC
NA,NA,TRBJ1-2,TRBV6-2/TRBV6-3,CASSYLADRGYTF,TGTGCCAGCAGTTACCTGGCGGATCGTGGCTACACCTTC
few,NA,TRBJ2-2,TRBV14,CASSQFYTGELFF,TGTGCCAGCAGCCAATTTTACACCGGGGAGCTGTTTTTT
few,NA,TRBJ2-1,TRBV14,CASSQESRQGAYNEQFF,TGTGCCAGCAGCCAAGAATCGAGGCAGGGCGCCTACAATGAGCAGTTCTTC
NA,NA,TRBJ1-1,TRBV9,CASSVNPGGGKLNTEAFF,TGTGCCAGCAGCGTAAACCCCGGGGGGGGCAAGCTGAACACTGAAGCTTTCTTT
few,NA,TRBJ2-1,TRBV6-1,CASRANRVYYNEQFF,TGTGCCAGCAGGGCGAACAGGGTTTACTACAATGAGCAGTTCTTC
many,NA,TRBJ2-5,TRBV7-6,CASSLGDSVSETQYF,TGTGCTAGCAGCTTAGGGGACTCCGTTTCTGAGACCCAGTACTTC
NA,NA,TRBJ2-6,TRBV9,CVSSVARFMGANVLTF,TGTGTCAGCAGCGTAGCTCGGTTCATGGGGGCCAACGTCCTGACTTTC
many,NA,TRBJ1-1,TRBV7-9,CASSFGLDVRRRVTEAFF,TGTGCCAGCAGCTTTGGTCTAGATGTCAGAAGAAGGGTTACTGAAGCTTTCTTT
many,TRBD2,TRBJ2-1,TRBV6-5,CASSYSERGAYNEQFF,TGTGCCAGCAGTTACTCTGAGCGGGGGGCTTACAATGAGCAGTTCTTC
many,TRBD1,TRBJ1-6,TRBV5-6,CASSLPLGQGDYNSPLHF,TGTGCCAGCAGCTTGCCGCTAGGACAGGGAGACTATAATTCACCCCTCCACTTT
NA,NA,TRBJ1-1,TRBV6-4,CASSEGGALSTEAFF,TGTGCCAGCAGCGAAGGAGGCGCTTTGAGCACTGAAGCTTTCTTT
NA,NA,TRBJ2-5,TRBV20-1,CSARDRGGSYQETQYF,TGCAGTGCTAGAGATCGAGGCGGTAGTTACCAAGAGACCCAGTACTTC
NA,NA,TRBJ2-3,TRBV23-1,CASSPTSAGDTQYF,TGCGCCAGCAGTCCTACGTCCGCCGGAGATACGCAGTATTTT
once,NA,TRBJ2-1,TRBV20-1,CSAIALVGDYNEQFF,TGCAGTGCCATAGCTCTAGTGGGGGACTACAATGAGCAGTTCTTC
many,NA,TRBJ2-3,TRBV7-2,CASSFRHRATDTQYF,TGTGCCAGCAGTTTTAGACACAGGGCGACAGATACGCAGTATTTT
NA,NA,TRBJ2-7,TRBV11-2,CASSLSLGAGEYEQYF,TGTGCCAGCAGCTTATCCTTGGGGGCAGGGGAGTACGAGCAGTACTTC
NA,TRBD1,TRBJ2-5,TRBV14,CASSQNRGPRETQYF,TGTGCCAGCAGCCAAAACAGGGGGCCGAGGGAGACCCAGTACTTC
many,NA,TRBJ2-3,TRBV7-2,CASSRQDSSTDTQYF,TGTGCCAGCAGCCGACAGGATTCTAGCACAGATACGCAGTATTTT
NA,NA,TRBJ2-3,TRBV28,CTSSLFTGASTDTQYF,TGTACCAGCAGTTTATTTACGGGGGCTAGCACAGATACGCAGTATTTT
NA,TRBD1,TRBJ1-2,TRBV12-3/TRBV12-4,CASSHGTGGGYTF,TGTGCCAGCAGCCACGGGACAGGGGGAGGTTACACCTTC
many,NA,TRBJ1-1,TRBV14,CASSQDQKLQNTEAFF,TGTGCCAGCAGCCAAGACCAAAAATTGCAGAACACTGAAGCTTTCTTT
NA,TRBD2,TRBJ2-1,TRBV6-1,CASCLGTSGTHNEQFF,TGTGCCAGCTGCCTAGGGACTAGCGGGACCCACAATGAGCAGTTCTTC
NA,TRBD1,TRBJ2-1,TRBV19,CASTPDRGWSYNEQFF,TGTGCCAGTACCCCAGACAGGGGGTGGTCCTACAATGAGCAGTTCTTC
many,TRBD1,TRBJ2-7,TRBV27,CASTSSGHRGLTTYEQYF,TGTGCCAGCACATCCAGCGGGCACAGGGGGCTTACTACGTACGAGCAGTACTTC
NA,TRBD1,TRBJ2-2,TRBV7-6,CASSVRTGGTGELFF,TGTGCCAGCAGCGTACGGACAGGGGGGACCGGGGAGCTGTTTTTT
few,NA,TRBJ1-1,TRBV29-1,CSVAGGGTEAFF,TGCAGCGTTGCCGGGGGAGGCACTGAAGCTTTCTTT
NA,NA,TRBJ2-3,TRBV5-1,CASSLQVGTDTQYF,TGCGCCAGCAGCTTACAGGTGGGCACAGATACGCAGTATTTT